This entry lists 10 T cell receptor beta chains sequenced from one sample in a study of molecular identifiers for immune sequencing clone quantification. TCRdb redid the calling of the PCR reads with MiXCR, one entry per CDR3 protein. The table includes under 350,000 distinct CDR3 sequences, roughly 24% detected once. Sequencing was done on a sample of naive CD8+ T cells from blood, with Jurkat cell RNA spiked in. Subset defined: FACS-sorted CD8+CD4-CCR7+CD45RA+ naive T cells. The receptors stem from a human donor in good health. Some libraries in this study had Jurkat cell RNA spiked in.

This clonotype was counted a single time. V usage is TRBV27 and J usage is TRBJ2-3; TRBD1 aligns across 9 bases. Per the germline V gene, CDR1 is MNHEY and CDR2 is SMNVEV (reference sequence). With V trimmed by 6 bases and J by 1 base, 8 bases remained unmatched. The CDR3 loop spans 16 amino acids. CDR3 DNA sequence: TGTGCCAGCAGCCTATGGACAGGGGTCGGCACAGATACGCAGTATTTT. Translating gives CASSLWTGVGTDTQYF.

This clonotype was recorded a few times. The V gene is TRBV30, the J gene TRBJ1-1; D might be TRBD1 (5 bases). Trimming pared 2 bases from V and 1 base from J, leaving 11 bases between. This CDR3 contains 14 residues. Germline V gives CDR1 GTSNPN, CDR2 SVGIG (reference sequence). The chain's CDR3 is CAWSTGHGNTEAFF. CDR3 coding DNA: TGTGCCTGGAGTACTGGACACGGGAACACTGAAGCTTTCTTT.

The rearrangement links TRBV27 to TRBJ2-7; no firm D call. The CDR3 loop spans 15 amino acids. CDR1 MNHEY and CDR2 SMNVEV come from the germline V gene (reference sequence). With 1 base removed from V and 6 bases from J, the gap between germline ends came to 16 bases. In DNA form, the CDR3 reads TGTGCCAGCAGTTTATGGCCGGAGTCAACCTCCGAGCAGTACTTC. Amino acids: CASSLWPESTSEQYF.

To note about this clonotype: A much larger clone differs from this one at a single base, so this may be a read error. The chain is built from TRBV27 and TRBJ2-7, with 10 nucleotides matching TRBD1. The germline V gene encodes CDR1 MNHEY and CDR2 SMNVEV (reference sequence). The CDR3 runs 14 residues. Germline trimming cut 4 bases from V and 4 bases from J; bases unmatched to any gene: 4. The CDR3 spells CASSYGTGEYEQYF. The DNA of the CDR3 is TGTGCCAGCAGTTACGGGACAGGGGAGTACGAGCAGTACTTC.

This sequence joins TRBV9 and TRBJ2-7; D tentatively reads TRBD1 or TRBD2 (5 bases each). The germline V gene encodes CDR1 SGDLS and CDR2 YYNGEE. The CDR3 has 13 amino acids. V was shortened by 3 bases and J by 2 bases, with 9 bases between the two germline ends. CDR3 sequence: CASSGDPTYEQYF. CDR3 bases: TGTGCCAGCAGCGGGGACCCGACCTACGAGCAGTACTTC.

A word on this clonotype: With a much larger clone just one base away, this may be a read error. The V and J genes are TRBV14 and TRBJ1-5; unclear D gene. The germline CDR1 and CDR2 sequences are SGHDN and FVKESK. This CDR3 has 13 amino acids. In DNA form, the CDR3 reads TGTGTCAGCAGCCAAGACGCGAATCAGCCCCAGCATTTT. The encoded protein is CVSSQDANQPQHF.

Concerning this clonotype: This clone may be a read error of a much larger clone one base away. This chain joins TRBV4-1 and TRBJ2-7, with D perhaps given as TRBD1 or TRBD2 (5 bases each). Germline CDR1 MGHRA, CDR2 YSYEKL. This CDR3 contains 13 residues. CDR3 coding DNA: TGCGCCAGCAGCCAGCCCGGGGCAGCCGAGCGGTACTTC. Encoded protein: CASSQPGAAERYF.

This clonotype has ten or more counts. The rearrangement joins TRBV12-5 to TRBJ1-2; D not certain. The CDR3 loop spans 14 amino acids. Per germline, CDR1 LGHNT and CDR2 FRNRAP. V lost 5 bases and J lost 3, with 13 bases in between. For the CDR3, the DNA is TGTGCTAGTGGTCCCACCACGGCCCACTATGGCTACACCTTC. Amino acid sequence: CASGPTTAHYGYTF. Full variable domain (remainder filled in from reference TRBV12-5 and TRBJ1-2): DARVTQTPRHKVTEMGQEVTMRCQPILGHNTVFWYRQTMMQGLELLAYFRNRAPLDDSGMPKDRFSAEMPDATLATLKIQPSEPRDSAVYFCASGPTTAHYGYTFGSGTRLTVV.

This clonotype was observed a few times. CDR3 protein: CATSEQINEQFF. Written as DNA, the CDR3 is TGTGCCACCAGTGAACAGATCAATGAGCAGTTCTTC. The J gene is TRBJ2-1, the V gene TRBV24-1; D unresolved. V dropped 4 bases and J dropped 6 bases, with 6 bases sitting between them. CDR1 KGHDR and CDR2 SFDVKD come from the germline V gene. The CDR3 has 12 amino acids.

This clonotype was counted many times. This sequence joins TRBV5-8 and TRBJ2-3; 7 bases are a match to TRBD1. Trimming took 3 bases from V and 6 from J; bases not matched to a gene: 10. This CDR3 has 15 residues. Per the germline V gene, CDR1 is SGHTS and CDR2 is YDEGEE. CDR3 loop: CASSSGTVHVDTQYF. For the CDR3, the DNA is TGTGCCAGCAGCTCCGGGACAGTTCACGTCGATACGCAGTATTTT.